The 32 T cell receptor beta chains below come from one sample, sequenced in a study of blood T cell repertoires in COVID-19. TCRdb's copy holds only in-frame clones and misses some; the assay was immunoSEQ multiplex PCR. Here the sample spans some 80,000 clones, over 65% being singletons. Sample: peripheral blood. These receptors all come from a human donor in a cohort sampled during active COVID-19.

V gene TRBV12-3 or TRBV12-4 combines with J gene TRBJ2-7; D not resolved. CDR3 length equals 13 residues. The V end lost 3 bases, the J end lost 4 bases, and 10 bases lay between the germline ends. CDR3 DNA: TGTGCCAGCAGTTTGGCTAGTGGGTACGAGCAGTACTTC. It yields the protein CASSLASGYEQYF.

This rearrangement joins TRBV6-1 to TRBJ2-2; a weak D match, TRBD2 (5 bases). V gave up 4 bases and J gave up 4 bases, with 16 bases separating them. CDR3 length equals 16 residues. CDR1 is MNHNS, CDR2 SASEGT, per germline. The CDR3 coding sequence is TGTGCCAGCAGTGCCGACCGGAGACTACCCACCGGGGAGCTGTTTTTT. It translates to CASSADRRLPTGELFF.

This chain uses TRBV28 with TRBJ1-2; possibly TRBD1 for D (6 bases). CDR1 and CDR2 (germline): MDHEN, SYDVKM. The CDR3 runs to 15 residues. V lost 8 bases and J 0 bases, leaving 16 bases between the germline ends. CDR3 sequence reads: CASQTGQTANYGYTF. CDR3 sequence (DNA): TGTGCCAGCCAGACAGGACAGACCGCTAACTATGGCTACACCTTC.

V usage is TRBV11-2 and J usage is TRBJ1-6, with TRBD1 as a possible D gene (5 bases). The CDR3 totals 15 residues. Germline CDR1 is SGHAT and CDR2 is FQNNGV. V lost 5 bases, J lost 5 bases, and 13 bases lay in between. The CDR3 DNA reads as TGTGCCAGCAGCCCGGGACTCCCTGATAATTCACCCCTCCACTTT. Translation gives CASSPGLPDNSPLHF.

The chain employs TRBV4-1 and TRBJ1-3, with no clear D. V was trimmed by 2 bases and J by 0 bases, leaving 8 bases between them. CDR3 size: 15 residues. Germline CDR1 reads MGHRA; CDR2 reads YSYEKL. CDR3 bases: TGCGCCAGCAGCCAACCCGTCAGCTCTGGAAACACCATATATTTT. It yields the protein CASSQPVSSGNTIYF.

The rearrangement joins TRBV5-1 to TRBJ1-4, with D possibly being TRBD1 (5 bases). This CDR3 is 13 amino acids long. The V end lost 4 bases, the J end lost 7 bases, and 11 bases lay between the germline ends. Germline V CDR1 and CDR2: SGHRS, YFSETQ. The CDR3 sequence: CASSPAGVEKLFF. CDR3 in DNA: TGCGCCAGCAGCCCCGCGGGGGTTGAAAAACTGTTTTTT.

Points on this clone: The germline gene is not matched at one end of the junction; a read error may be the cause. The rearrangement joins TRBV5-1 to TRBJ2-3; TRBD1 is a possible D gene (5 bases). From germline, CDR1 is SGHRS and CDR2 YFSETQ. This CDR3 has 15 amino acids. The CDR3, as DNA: TGCGCCAGCAGCTTGTCCCAGGTTCCGACAGATACACAGTATTTT. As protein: CASSLSQVPTDTQYF.

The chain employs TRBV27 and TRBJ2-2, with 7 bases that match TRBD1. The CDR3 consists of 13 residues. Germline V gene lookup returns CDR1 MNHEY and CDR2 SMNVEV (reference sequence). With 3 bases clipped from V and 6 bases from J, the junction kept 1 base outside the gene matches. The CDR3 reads CASSFRGPGELFF. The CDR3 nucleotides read TGTGCCAGCAGTTTTAGGGGGCCCGGGGAGCTGTTTTTT.

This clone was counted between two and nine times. The CDR3 region has the DNA TGCGCCAGCAGCCAAGAAAGGACACCTAGCTCCTACGAGCAGTACTTC. Translating it yields CASSQERTPSSYEQYF. The chain carries TRBV4-1 and TRBJ2-7, with D perhaps TRBD1 (5 bases). Per the germline V gene, CDR1 is MGHRA and CDR2 is YSYEKL. Trimming cost V 0 bases and J 0 bases, with 12 bases left between them. The CDR3 contains 16 residues.

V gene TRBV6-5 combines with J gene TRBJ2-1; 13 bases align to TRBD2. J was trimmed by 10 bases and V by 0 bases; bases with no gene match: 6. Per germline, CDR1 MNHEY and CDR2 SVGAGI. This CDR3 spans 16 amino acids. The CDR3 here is CASSYSMTSGRMEQFF. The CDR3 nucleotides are TGTGCCAGCAGTTACTCGATGACTAGCGGGAGGATGGAGCAGTTCTTC.

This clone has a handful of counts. This chain's CDR3 is CASSQADRDNSPLHF. Written as DNA, the CDR3 is TGCGCCAGCAGCCAAGCGGACAGGGATAATTCACCCCTCCACTTT. This chain connects TRBV4-1 to TRBJ1-6; 8 bases line up with TRBD1. The CDR3 spans 15 residues. Germline lookup yields CDR1 MGHRA and CDR2 YSYEKL. The ends lost 1 base at V and 5 bases at J; junction bases unmatched: 1.

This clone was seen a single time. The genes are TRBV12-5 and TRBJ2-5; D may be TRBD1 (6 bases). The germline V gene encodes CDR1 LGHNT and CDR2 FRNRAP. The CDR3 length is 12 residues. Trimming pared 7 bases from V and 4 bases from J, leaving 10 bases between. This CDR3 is CASVGAGETQYF. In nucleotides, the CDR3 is TGTGCTAGTGTGGGGGCGGGAGAGACCCAGTACTTC.

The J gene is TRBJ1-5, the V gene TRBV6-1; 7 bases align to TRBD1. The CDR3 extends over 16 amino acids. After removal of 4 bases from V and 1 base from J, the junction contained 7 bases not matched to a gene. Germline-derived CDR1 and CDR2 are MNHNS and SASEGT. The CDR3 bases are TGTGCCAGCAGTGGGATGGACAGGATCAGCAATCAGCCCCAGCATTTT. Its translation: CASSGMDRISNQPQHF.

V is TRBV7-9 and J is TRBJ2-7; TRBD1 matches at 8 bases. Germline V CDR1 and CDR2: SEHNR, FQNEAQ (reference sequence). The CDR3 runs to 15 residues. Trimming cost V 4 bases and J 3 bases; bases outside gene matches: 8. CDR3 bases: TGTGCCAGCAGCTCGTCCTCAGGGGGCGGCTACGAGCAGTACTTC. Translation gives CASSSSSGGGYEQYF.

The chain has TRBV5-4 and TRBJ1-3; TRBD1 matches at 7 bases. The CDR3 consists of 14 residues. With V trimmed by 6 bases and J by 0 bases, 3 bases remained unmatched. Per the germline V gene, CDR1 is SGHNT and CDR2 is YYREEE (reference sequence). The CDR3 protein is CASKGGSSGNTIYF. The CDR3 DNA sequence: TGTGCCAGCAAAGGGGGCAGCTCTGGAAACACCATATATTTT. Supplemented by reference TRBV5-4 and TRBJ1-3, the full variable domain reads ETGVTQSPTHLIKTRGQQVTLRCSSQSGHNTVSWYQQALGQGPQFIFQYYREEENGRGNFPPRFSGLQFPNYSSELNVNALELDDSALYLCASKGGSSGNTIYFGEGSWLTVV.

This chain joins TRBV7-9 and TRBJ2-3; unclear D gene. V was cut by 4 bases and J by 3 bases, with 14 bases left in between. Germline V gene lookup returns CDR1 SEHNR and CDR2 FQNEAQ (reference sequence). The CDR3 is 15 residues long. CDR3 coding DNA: TGTGCCAGCAGCTCAATCCTCTACAGAACAGATACGCAGTATTTT. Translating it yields CASSSILYRTDTQYF. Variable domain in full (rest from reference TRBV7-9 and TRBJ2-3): DTGVSQNPRHKITKRGQNVTFRCDPISEHNRLYWYRQTLGQGPEFLTYFQNEAQLEKSRLLSDRFSAERPKGSFSTLEIQRTEQGDSAMYLCASSSILYRTDTQYFGPGTRLTVL.

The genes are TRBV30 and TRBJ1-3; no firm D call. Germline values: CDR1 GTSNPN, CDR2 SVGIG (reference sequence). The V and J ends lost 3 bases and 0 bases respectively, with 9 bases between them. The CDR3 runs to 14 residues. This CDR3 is CAWSQWSSGNTIYF. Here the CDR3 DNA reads TGTGCCTGGAGCCAATGGAGCTCTGGAAACACCATATATTTT.

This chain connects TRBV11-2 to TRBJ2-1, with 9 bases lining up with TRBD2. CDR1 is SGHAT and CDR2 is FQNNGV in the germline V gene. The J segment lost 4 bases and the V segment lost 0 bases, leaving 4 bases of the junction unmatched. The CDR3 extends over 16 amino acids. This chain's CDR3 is CASSLEGLASYNEQFF. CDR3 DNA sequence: TGTGCCAGCAGCTTAGAGGGACTAGCATCTTACAATGAGCAGTTCTTC.

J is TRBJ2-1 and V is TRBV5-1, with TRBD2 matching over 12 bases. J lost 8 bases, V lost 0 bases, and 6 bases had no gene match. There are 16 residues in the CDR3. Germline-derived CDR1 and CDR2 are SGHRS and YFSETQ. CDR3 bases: TGCGCCAGCAGCTTGGAATCTAGCGGGGGGGCCCATGAGCAGTTCTTC. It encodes CASSLESSGGAHEQFF.

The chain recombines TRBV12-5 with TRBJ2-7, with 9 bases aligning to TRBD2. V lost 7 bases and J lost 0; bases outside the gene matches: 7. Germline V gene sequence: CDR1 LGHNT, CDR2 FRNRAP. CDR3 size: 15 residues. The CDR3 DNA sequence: TGTGCTAGTGCGCCGGGACTAGCAGCCTCCTACGAGCAGTACTTC. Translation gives CASAPGLAASYEQYF.

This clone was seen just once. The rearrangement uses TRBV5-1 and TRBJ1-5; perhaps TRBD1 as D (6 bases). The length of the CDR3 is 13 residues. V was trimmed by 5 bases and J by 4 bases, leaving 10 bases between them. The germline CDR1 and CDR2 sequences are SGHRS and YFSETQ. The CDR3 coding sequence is TGCGCCAGCAGGGACAGCCCTAATCAGCCCCAGCATTTT. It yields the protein CASRDSPNQPQHF.

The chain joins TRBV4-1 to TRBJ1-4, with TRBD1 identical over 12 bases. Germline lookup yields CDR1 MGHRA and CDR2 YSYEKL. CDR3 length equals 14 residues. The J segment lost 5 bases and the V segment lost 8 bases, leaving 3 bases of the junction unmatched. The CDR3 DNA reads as TGCGCCAGCGGGGACAGGGGGCTGAATGAAAAACTGTTTTTT. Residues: CASGDRGLNEKLFF.

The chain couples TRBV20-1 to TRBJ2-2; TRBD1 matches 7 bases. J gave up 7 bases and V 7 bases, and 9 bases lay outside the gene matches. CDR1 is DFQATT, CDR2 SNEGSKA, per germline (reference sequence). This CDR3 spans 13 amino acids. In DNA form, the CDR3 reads TGCAGTGGCAGTGACAGGGCTAACGGGGAGCTGTTTTTT. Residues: CSGSDRANGELFF.

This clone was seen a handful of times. The CDR3 loop reads CATSRDPLDSPLHF. In DNA form, the CDR3 reads TGTGCCACAAGCAGGGATCCTTTGGATTCACCCCTCCACTTT. This chain connects TRBV21-1 to TRBJ1-6; the table's D gene call, TRBD1, was not cross checked with the DNA. TRBV21-1 is a recognized pseudogene. The CDR3 loop spans 14 amino acids.

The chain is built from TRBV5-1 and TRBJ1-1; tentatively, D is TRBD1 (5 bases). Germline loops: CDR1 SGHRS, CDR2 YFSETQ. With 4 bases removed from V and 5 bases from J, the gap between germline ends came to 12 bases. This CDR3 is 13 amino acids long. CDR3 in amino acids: CASSRGEGTEAFF. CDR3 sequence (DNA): TGCGCCAGCAGCCGTGGGGAGGGGACTGAAGCTTTCTTT. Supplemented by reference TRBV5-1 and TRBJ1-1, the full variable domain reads KAGVTQTPRYLIKTRGQQVTLSCSPISGHRSVSWYQQTPGQGLQFLFEYFSETQRNKGNFPGRFSGRQFSNSRSEMNVSTLELGDSALYLCASSRGEGTEAFFGQGTRLTVV.

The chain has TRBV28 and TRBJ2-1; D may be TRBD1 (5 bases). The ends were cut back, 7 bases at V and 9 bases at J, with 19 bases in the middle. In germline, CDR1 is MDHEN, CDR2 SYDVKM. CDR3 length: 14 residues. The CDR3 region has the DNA TGTGCCAGCAACGGCTTTGGGGCTAGAGGTGAGCAGTTCTTC. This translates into CASNGFGARGEQFF.

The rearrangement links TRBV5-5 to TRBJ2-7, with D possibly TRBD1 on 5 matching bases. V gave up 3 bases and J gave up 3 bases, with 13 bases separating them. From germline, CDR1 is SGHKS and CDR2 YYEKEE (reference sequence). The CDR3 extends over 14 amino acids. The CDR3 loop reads CASSYQGWVYEQYF. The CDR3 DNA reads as TGTGCCAGCAGCTACCAGGGTTGGGTCTACGAGCAGTACTTC. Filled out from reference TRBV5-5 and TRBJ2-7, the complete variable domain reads DAGVTQSPTHLIKTRGQQVTLRCSPISGHKSVSWYQQVLGQGPQFIFQYYEKEERGRGNFPDRFSARQFPNYSSELNVNALLLGDSALYLCASSYQGWVYEQYFGPGTRLTVT.

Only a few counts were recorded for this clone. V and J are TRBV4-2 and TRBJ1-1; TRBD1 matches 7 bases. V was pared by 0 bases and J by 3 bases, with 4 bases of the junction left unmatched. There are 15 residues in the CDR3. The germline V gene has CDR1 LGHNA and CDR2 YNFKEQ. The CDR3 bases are TGTGCCAGCAGCCAAGATGCCAGGGGGGACACTGAAGCTTTCTTT. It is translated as CASSQDARGDTEAFF.

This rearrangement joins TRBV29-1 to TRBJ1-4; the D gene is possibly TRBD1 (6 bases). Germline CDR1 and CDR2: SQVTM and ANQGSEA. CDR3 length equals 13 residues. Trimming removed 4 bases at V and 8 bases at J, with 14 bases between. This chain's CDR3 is CSVGGGTREKLFF. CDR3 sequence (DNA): TGCAGCGTTGGGGGGGGCACAAGGGAAAAACTGTTTTTT.

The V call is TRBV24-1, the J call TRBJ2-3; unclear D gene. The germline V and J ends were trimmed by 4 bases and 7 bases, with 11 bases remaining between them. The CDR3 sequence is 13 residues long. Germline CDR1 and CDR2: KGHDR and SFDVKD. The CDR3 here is CATSELVGNTQYF. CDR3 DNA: TGTGCCACCAGTGAGTTAGTCGGTAATACGCAGTATTTT.

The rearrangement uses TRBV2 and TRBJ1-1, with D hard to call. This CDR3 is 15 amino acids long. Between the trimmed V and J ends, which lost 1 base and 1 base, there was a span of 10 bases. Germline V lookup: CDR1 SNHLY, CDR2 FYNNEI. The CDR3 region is CASSEEARENTEAFF. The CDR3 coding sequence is TGTGCCAGCAGTGAAGAAGCACGGGAGAACACTGAAGCTTTCTTT.

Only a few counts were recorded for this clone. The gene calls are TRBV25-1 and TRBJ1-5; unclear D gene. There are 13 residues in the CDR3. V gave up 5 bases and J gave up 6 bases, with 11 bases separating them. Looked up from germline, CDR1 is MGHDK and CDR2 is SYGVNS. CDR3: CASSSRVGQPQHF. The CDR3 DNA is TGTGCCAGCAGTTCGAGGGTGGGTCAGCCCCAGCATTTT.